Presented here are 26 T cell receptor beta chains from one specimen sequenced in a study of CXCR3-negative and CXCR3-positive naive CD8 T cells. UMI-labeled 5' RACE TRB cDNA libraries were prepared from the cells. TCRdb reprocessed the 5' RACE reads and reports one entry per CDR3 protein, with no DNA. This sample's clone table lists 45,000 to 55,000 distinct CDR3 sequences. The sample was memory CD8+ T cells from blood. Receptors were obtained from a human donor in good health. Some clones in this sample may be carry-over from other donors' samples.

V is TRBV29-1 and J is TRBJ2-2; as DNA is missing, the TRBD2 call by TCRdb cannot be tested. Looked up from germline, CDR1 is SQVTM and CDR2 is ANQGSEA. This CDR3 has 16 amino acids. CDR3 in amino acids: CSASLAGGPRTGELFF.

This chain uses TRBV19 with TRBJ2-7; TCRdb names TRBD2, which stays unverified in the absence of DNA. Germline CDR1 is LNHDA and CDR2 is SQIVND (reference sequence). The CDR3 consists of 11 residues. CDR3 in amino acids: CATGDSHEQYF.

This CDR3 reads CASSLAGGKAGELFF. This rearrangement joins TRBV28 to TRBJ2-2; TCRdb gives TRBD2 as the D gene, but with no DNA this cannot be confirmed. Germline CDR1 and CDR2: MDHEN and SYDVKM. The CDR3 covers 15 residues.

The rearrangement uses TRBV4-1 and TRBJ1-1; TCRdb picks TRBD1, but there is no DNA to check that call. The CDR3 has 14 amino acids. CDR1 is MGHRA, CDR2 YSYEKL, per germline. This CDR3 is CASSPGQGIAEAFF.

CDR3 sequence: CSVRVDYNYGYTF. The chain is built from TRBV29-1 and TRBJ1-2; TCRdb lists TRBD1, though no DNA is available to test this call. There are 13 residues in the CDR3. The germline CDR1 and CDR2 sequences are SQVTM and ANQGSEA.

V and J are TRBV29-1 and TRBJ1-1; the D call of TRBD1 rests on TCRdb alone, since no DNA is present to check it. Germline values: CDR1 SQVTM, CDR2 ANQGSEA. This CDR3 has 15 residues. The CDR3 sequence: CSVEVPGQLNTEAFF.

The V gene is TRBV12-3 or TRBV12-4, the J gene TRBJ1-1; there is no DNA to check the TCRdb D call of TRBD1. The CDR3 covers 16 residues. CDR3 in amino acids: CASSLYMTGMNTEAFF.

Measured by frequency, this clonotype is medium-sized. The chain links TRBV7-2 to TRBJ2-3. The length of the CDR3 is 14 residues. The germline CDR1 and CDR2 sequences are SGHTA and FQGNSA. The CDR3 sequence is CASSGPYRTDTQYF.

CDR3 in amino acids: CSARDARLDEQFF. This sequence joins TRBV20-1 and TRBJ2-1; with no DNA, the TCRdb D assignment of TRBD2 cannot be verified. The CDR3 is 13 amino acids. The V gene's germline CDR1 is DFQATT and CDR2 SNEGSKA (reference sequence).

Considering frequency, this clonotype is medium-sized. The gene calls are TRBV6-4 and TRBJ2-2; TCRdb designates TRBD2, a call that cannot be tested without DNA. The germline V gene has CDR1 MRHNA and CDR2 SNTAGT. CDR3 length equals 14 residues. Here the CDR3 reads CASSSGGATGELFF.

The chain recombines TRBV6-6 with TRBJ1-5; no DNA is available, so the TRBD1 call from TCRdb remains unchecked. From germline, CDR1 is MNHNY and CDR2 SVGAGI (reference sequence). This CDR3 spans 15 amino acids. CDR3 residues: CASSYSTPGNQPQHF.

The chain uses TRBV15 and TRBJ1-1. Germline assignment: CDR1 LNHNV and CDR2 YYDKDF (reference sequence). The CDR3 runs to 17 residues. CDR3 region: CATSRGFIVGGTTEAFF. Drawing the rest from reference TRBV15 and TRBJ1-1, the complete variable domain is DAMVIQNPRYQVTQFGKPVTLSCSQTLNHNVMYWYQQKSSQAPKLLFHYYDKDFNNEADTPDNFQSRRPNTSFCFLDIRSPGLGDTAMYLCATSRGFIVGGTTEAFFGQGTRLTVV.

This rearrangement joins TRBV12-3 or TRBV12-4 to TRBJ1-1. The CDR3 is made up of 13 amino acids. CDR3 region: CASSRTRNTEAFF.

The J gene is TRBJ2-5, the V gene TRBV6-5. The CDR3 extends over 15 amino acids. The V gene's germline CDR1 is MNHEY and CDR2 SVGAGI. CDR3: CASSYSISVGETQYF.

The chain uses TRBV29-1 and TRBJ1-2; TCRdb's D call of TRBD1 is untestable without DNA. Germline V gene lookup returns CDR1 SQVTM and CDR2 ANQGSEA. The CDR3 length is 13 residues. The CDR3 here is CSARGGAEGGYTF.

The chain has TRBV5-6 and TRBJ1-1; TCRdb outputs TRBD1, but without DNA this stays unchecked. CDR1 SGHDT and CDR2 YYEEEE come from the germline V gene. The CDR3 loop spans 14 amino acids. CDR3 sequence reads: CASSFPGLNTEAFF.

The chain employs TRBV6-2 or TRBV6-3 and TRBJ2-3; TCRdb's D gene call, TRBD2, goes unchecked for lack of DNA. Germline CDR1 is MNHEY and CDR2 is SVGEGT. The CDR3 runs 16 residues. The CDR3 region is CASSTRRLDRTDTQYF.

V and J are TRBV5-6 and TRBJ1-5. The germline V gene encodes CDR1 SGHDT and CDR2 YYEEEE. This CDR3 is built from 13 residues. The CDR3 protein is CASSLGSGQPQHF. Full variable domain (remainder filled in from reference TRBV5-6 and TRBJ1-5): DAGVTQSPTHLIKTRGQQVTLRCSPKSGHDTVSWYQQALGQGPQFIFQYYEEEERQRGNFPDRFSGHQFPNYSSELNVNALLLGDSALYLCASSLGSGQPQHFGDGTRLSIL.

CDR3 protein: CASSLTGNTEAFF. The chain joins TRBV5-5 to TRBJ1-1. Germline V gives CDR1 SGHKS, CDR2 YYEKEE (reference sequence). The CDR3 has 13 residues.

This sequence joins TRBV7-9 and TRBJ1-6; with no DNA, the TCRdb D assignment of TRBD1 cannot be verified. Germline values: CDR1 SEHNR, CDR2 FQNEAQ (reference sequence). The CDR3 covers 15 residues. CDR3 amino acids: CASRLLGDNLSPLHF.

The V and J genes are TRBV29-1 and TRBJ2-1; TCRdb's D call, TRBD1, is unchecked because there is no DNA. CDR3 length: 14 residues. From germline, CDR1 is SQVTM and CDR2 ANQGSEA. The CDR3 is CSVLSHRGLNEQFF.

This chain links TRBV12-3 or TRBV12-4 with TRBJ1-1; lacking DNA, the TRBD1 call made by TCRdb goes unchecked. This CDR3 is built from 15 residues. CDR3 region: CASNQGGTPNTEAFF.

This chain links TRBV28 with TRBJ2-3; TCRdb gives TRBD2 as the D gene, but with no DNA this cannot be confirmed. This CDR3 has 17 amino acids. Germline CDR1 MDHEN, CDR2 SYDVKM. CDR3: CASSLWGSGSPADTQYF.

The rearrangement links TRBV7-9 to TRBJ2-3; TCRdb indicates TRBD1, and absent DNA this call remains unverified. Germline V CDR1 and CDR2: SEHNR, FQNEAQ (reference sequence). This CDR3 comprises 16 residues. The CDR3 reads CASSSPGEHPTDTQYF.

The chain recombines TRBV6-5 with TRBJ2-7; TCRdb's D call of TRBD1 is untestable without DNA. Germline assignment: CDR1 MNHEY and CDR2 SVGAGI. The CDR3 is 11 residues long. CDR3 sequence: CASTGAYEQYF.

The chain joins TRBV14 to TRBJ2-5; the TRBD1 assignment by TCRdb is unverifiable without DNA. Germline loops: CDR1 SGHDN, CDR2 FVKESK. CDR3 length equals 17 residues. CDR3 sequence: CASSLVGGPWMRETQYF.